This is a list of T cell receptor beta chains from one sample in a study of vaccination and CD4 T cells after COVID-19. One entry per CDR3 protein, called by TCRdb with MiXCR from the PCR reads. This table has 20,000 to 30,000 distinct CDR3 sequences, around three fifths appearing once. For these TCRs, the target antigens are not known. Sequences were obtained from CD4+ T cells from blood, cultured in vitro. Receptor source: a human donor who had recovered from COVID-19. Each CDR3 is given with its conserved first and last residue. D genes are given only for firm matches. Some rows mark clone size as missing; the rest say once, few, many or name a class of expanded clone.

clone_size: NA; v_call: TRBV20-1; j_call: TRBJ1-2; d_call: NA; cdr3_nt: TGCAGTGCTAGGGAGACAGCTTCTGGTGCTGGCTACACCTTC; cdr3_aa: CSARETASGAGYTF
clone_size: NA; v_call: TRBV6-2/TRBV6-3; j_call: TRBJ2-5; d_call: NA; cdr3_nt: TGTGCCAGCAGTATACCAGGGGCCAAACGAGAGACCCAGTACTTC; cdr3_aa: CASSIPGAKRETQYF
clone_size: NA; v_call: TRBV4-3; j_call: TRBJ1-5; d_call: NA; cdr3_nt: TGCGCCAGCAGCCTTGGTTCGGGGGGTTATCAGCCCCAGCATTTT; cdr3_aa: CASSLGSGGYQPQHF
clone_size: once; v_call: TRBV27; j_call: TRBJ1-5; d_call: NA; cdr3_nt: TGTGCCAGCAGTCTCAGACCGAGTAGCAATCAGCCCCAGCATTTT; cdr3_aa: CASSLRPSSNQPQHF
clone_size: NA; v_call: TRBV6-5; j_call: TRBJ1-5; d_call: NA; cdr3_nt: TGTGCCAGCAGTTACCGAGGAGGGAGCAATCAGCCCCAGCATTTT; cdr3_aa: CASSYRGGSNQPQHF
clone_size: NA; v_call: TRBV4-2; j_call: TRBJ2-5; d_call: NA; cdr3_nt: TGTGCCAGCAGCCATTCGGGAACGCAAGAGACCCAGTACTTC; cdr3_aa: CASSHSGTQETQYF
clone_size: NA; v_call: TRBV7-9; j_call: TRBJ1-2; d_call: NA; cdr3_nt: TGTGCCAGCAGCTTAGCAGGGGGACGGTCTAACTATGGCTACACCTTC; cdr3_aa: CASSLAGGRSNYGYTF
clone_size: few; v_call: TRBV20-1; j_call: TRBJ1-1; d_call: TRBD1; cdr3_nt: TGCAGTGCTAGCACAGGGGTGAACACTGAAGCTTTCTTT; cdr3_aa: CSASTGVNTEAFF
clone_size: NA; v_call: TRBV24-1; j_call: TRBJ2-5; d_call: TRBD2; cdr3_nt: TGTGCCACCAGTGCTCTGGGACTAGCGGGAGGGCAAGAGACCCAGTACTTC; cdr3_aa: CATSALGLAGGQETQYF
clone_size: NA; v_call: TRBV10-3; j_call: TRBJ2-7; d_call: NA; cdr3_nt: TGTGCCATCAGTTTCCGACCAGGAGGAGGGCACGAGCAGTACTTC; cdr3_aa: CAISFRPGGGHEQYF
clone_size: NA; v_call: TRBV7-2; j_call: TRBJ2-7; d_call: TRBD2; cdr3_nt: TGTGCCAGCAGCTTAGCGTCTAGCGGGACTCCCTACGAGCAGTACTTC; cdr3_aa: CASSLASSGTPYEQYF
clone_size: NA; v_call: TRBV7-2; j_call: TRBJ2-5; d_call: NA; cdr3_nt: TGTGCCAGCAGCTTAGAATGGGGGGTAGAGACCCAGTACTTC; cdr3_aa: CASSLEWGVETQYF